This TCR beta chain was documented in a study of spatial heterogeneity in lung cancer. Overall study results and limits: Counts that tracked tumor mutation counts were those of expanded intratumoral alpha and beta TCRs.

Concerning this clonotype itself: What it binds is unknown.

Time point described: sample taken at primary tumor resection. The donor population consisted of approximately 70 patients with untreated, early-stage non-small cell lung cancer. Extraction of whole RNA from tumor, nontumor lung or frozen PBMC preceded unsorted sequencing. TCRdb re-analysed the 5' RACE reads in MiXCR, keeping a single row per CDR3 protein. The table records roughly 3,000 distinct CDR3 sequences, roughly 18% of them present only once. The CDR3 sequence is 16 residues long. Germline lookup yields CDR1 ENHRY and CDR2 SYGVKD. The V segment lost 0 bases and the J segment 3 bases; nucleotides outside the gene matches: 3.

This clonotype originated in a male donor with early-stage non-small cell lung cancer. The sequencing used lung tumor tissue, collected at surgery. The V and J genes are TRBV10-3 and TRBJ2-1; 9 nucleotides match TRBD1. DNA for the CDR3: TGTGCCATCAGTGAGTCATCGGGACAGGGCTACAATGAGCAGTTCTTC. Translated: CAISESSGQGYNEQFF.